This TCR beta chain comes out of a study of cytomegalovirus exposure and HLA in healthy donors (TCRdb year 2017). A note on the overall study: An earlier analysis of roughly 500 of the donors reported 276 Gb of sequence data and roughly 120 million unique TCR beta sequences obtained from some 200 million T cells. Class I and class II HLA loci were covered by the typing at four-digit resolution. A later genetic analysis took genome-wide SNP genotypes for about 55% of the 666 donors and used that subset as a discovery cohort. Along with the roughly 670-subject first cohort, a separate validation cohort of over a hundred different subjects was used. An earlier analysis of around 640 of the donors used high-throughput TCR beta sequencing to judge whether each TCR beta V gene segment behaved as functional or pseudogenic. Donor age, sex, ethnicity and CMV serostatus were compiled together with the repertoire data. Four to six DR-DQ haplotypes were handled as single units for association and clustering, since linkage in the cohort was strong. Typing coverage differed by locus: A, B, C, DRB1 and DQB1 were typed in about 620-640 donors, DQA1 in about 500, DPA1 in approximately 610, and DPB1 in approximately 450. Roughly 300 gigabases of sequencing data and around 88 million unique TCR sequences made up an early release that covered approximately 620 HLA-typed donors. In the later analysis, no new phenotypic data were used to find candidate immune exposures; instead, reliance was placed on TCR beta sequences and their occurrence across donors. To study patterns of TCR occurrence, a later analysis re-analyzed previously published TCR beta repertoires from 600 to 750 donors and added high-resolution HLA genotyping. Every repertoire in the discovery cohort had been generated on one and the same sequencing platform. Of the roughly 400 genotyped donors, over 70% fell in the genetic ancestry cluster associated with self-reported Caucasian donors. Among 300 to 450 genotyped donors of the cohort, an average of 235,054 unique TCR beta nucleotide sequences were sequenced per donor, 15% to 20% of them non-productive. The study aimed to test whether signatures of past pathogen exposure could be identified by cataloging public T cell receptors. To predict cytomegalovirus infection status, the study combined high-throughput TCR immunosequencing, statistical association of individual TCRs with disease status, and machine learning. The study profiled the T cell repertoires of hundreds of subjects by immunosequencing and related them to cytomegalovirus serostatus. Study-wide findings and limitations: Compared with the roughly 600-donor mean, donors in an Asian-associated ancestry cluster had fewer N-insertions in productive TCRs, according to a later genetic analysis. A cluster of highly shared sequence variants was judged likely to be a technical artifact of the sequencing pipeline. The study listed 164 TCR beta chains as associated with cytomegalovirus. Most CMV-associated TCR beta chains appeared to be HLA-restricted in a later analysis, and the HLA associations seemed to be driven largely by CMV exposure. According to a later analysis, TCR association rates differed among HLA loci, with DRB1 alleles showing the most associated TCRs and HLA-C alleles showing the fewest. Broadly in line with IMGT annotations, most TCR beta V segments showed up in productive rearrangements about 87% or about 30% of the time in an earlier analysis of several hundred of the donors. Linkage disequilibrium might explain the correlated functional status among segregating V segments, but an unknown experimental factor could not be ruled out. Cytomegalovirus status was reported to be diagnosed by the classifier with high specificity and sensitivity in both the original and validation cohorts. The 87-base-pair reads could not distinguish some IMGT-functional V segments, including TRBV6-2 and TRBV6-3, so those segments were excluded. Only TCR beta chains were sequenced in this cohort, and the absence of alpha or paired-chain data limited detectable features. When HLA alleles, especially DR and DQ, strongly co-occurred, TCR associations were difficult to assign to individual alleles. A later analysis found that HLA-associated TCR beta chains were more clonally expanded and had lower generation probabilities than equally common non-associated chains. A later analysis reported that several top co-occurrence clusters appeared linked to parvovirus B19, influenza, CMV and Epstein-Barr virus. A further reported finding was that TCR beta sequences accurately predicted the HLA-A and HLA-B alleles for most subjects in the first cohort. It was suggested by the authors that the approach could potentially be generalized to other disease states and immunological phenotypes. A few of the identified cytomegalovirus-associated TCR beta chains were confirmed in vitro to be specific for cytomegalovirus antigens. A later genetic analysis associated a missense DCLRE1C variant with V-gene and J-gene trimming of TCR beta chains, and an independent cohort replicated the association. Immune exposure information for the cohort was limited to CMV serostatus. HLA typing was unavailable for some donors at each locus, so association tests used only the typed subset. A later analysis associated 16,951 TCR beta sequences with specific HLA alleles at a false discovery rate of 0.05. Because counts were too low, roughly 17 rarely observed V segments, including chromosome 9 orphons, were left out of the earlier analysis of over 550 of the donors. Most TCR sequences were observed very rarely across donors, whereas some public TCRs were present in many individuals. The presence/absence analyses assumed that sequencing depth was roughly uniform across donors, and that assumption may not be true.

Relative to germline, V is 11 bases shorter and J is 7 bases shorter, with 21 bases between their ends. CDR1 is given as MNHNS and CDR2 as SASEGT, both from the germline V gene. The CDR3 contains 13 residues, cysteine and phenylalanine counted. CDR3 DNA is the only sequence kept; it has 39 bases, read in frame from the first base. The cohort consisted of 600 to 750 healthy bone marrow donors. Cohort members were all nominally healthy when sampled, although unrecorded immune exposures were likely present. The donor was CMV seronegative and belonged to the group of several hundred seronegative cohort members. Each donor provided a peripheral blood sample, and peripheral blood mononuclear cells were used for TCR beta sequencing. The Qiagen DNeasy Blood Extraction Kit was used to extract genomic DNA from the blood cell samples. Details on this clone: Its recognized antigen is unknown. Within one base of it there is no much larger clone, and no base qualities were kept.

The library was produced with the immunoSEQ multiplex PCR assay. The multiplex PCR relied on a mix of 60 forward primers for TCR Vbeta segments and 13 reverse primers for TCR Jbeta segments. The CDR3 region of rearranged TCR beta genes was amplified from genomic DNA with a multiplex PCR assay. Amplified TCR beta libraries were sequenced as 87-base-pair reads on the Illumina HiSeq System. The original methods were these. In a later analysis, some 80 million unique TCR beta chains were counted across the roughly 670 repertoires, and about 9.9 million of these chains were shared by at least two donors. A nearest-neighbor algorithm error-corrected the raw reads and collapsed the reads into unique sequences, merging closely related sequences to remove PCR and sequencing errors. Alignment of CDR3 sequences to IMGT reference sequences was used to assign V, D and J gene segments. For a sequence to be retained, at least a six-nucleotide match to both a V gene segment and a J gene segment was required. Rearrangements were classified as productive when the CDR3 lacked stop codons and remained in frame with V and J, and all other rearrangements were classified as non-productive. CDR3 was defined according to IMGT convention as the region running from the second conserved V-encoded cysteine to the conserved J-encoded phenylalanine. The earlier analysis of about 620 of the donors excluded sequences that lacked an unambiguous match to a single V gene segment. An earlier analysis of approximately 590 of the donors classified V segments as functional when productive rearrangements were above 56.7% and as segregating when the standard deviation between donors was above 5%. A statistical classification framework was built for diagnosing cytomegalovirus status from the catalog of TCR beta chain sequences. V and J gene assignment, in a later analysis, came from comparing TCR nucleotide sequences with IMGT/GENE-DB human TR gene sequences. The TCRdist pipeline was used in a later analysis to assign CDR3 sequences and most-parsimonious VDJ recombination scenarios. A later analysis defined each TCR beta chain by its CDR3 amino acid sequence plus V-gene family, and excluded reads lacking a unique V-gene family. To address suspected cross-contamination and a sequencing artifact, a later analysis removed 450 to 700 highly shared, low-generation-probability nucleotide sequences. A later analysis calculated a clonal expansion index for each public chain from normalized within-repertoire ranks of inferred template counts. Generation probabilities in a later analysis came from a VDJ recombination model fitted to out-of-frame rearrangements, and those results were checked against IGoR. A later analysis scored TCR-TCR, TCR-HLA and TCR-CMV co-occurrence with hypergeometric tests, applying a repertoire-size bias correction to TCR pairs. In a later analysis, false discovery rates were estimated by permuting HLA or CMV assignments 20 times. A later analysis grouped co-occurring TCRs with DBSCAN, adding TCRdist sequence similarity when clustering within HLA-allele-positive subsets. Repertoires with fewer than 30,000 or more than 120,000 public chains were left out of co-occurrence clustering, as were about five repertoires with anomalous nucleotide sharing. TCRdb limited this immuneACCESS table to in-frame rearrangements with V and J called. A share of clones is missing; checked studies link under half to unresolved V genes, and the rest is unexplained. From that table come the V and J calls and clone size; the DNA was used to work out D and trimming. A total of more than 85,000 clones appear in this sample, roughly 86% of them only once. Around 2% of the sample rests with the top ten.

The origin of this receptor is a man aged 40-49 years in good health and CMV-seronegative. Here the chain combines TRBV6-1 and TRBJ2-7, with TRBD2 perhaps the D gene, on 7 matching bases. Sequenced sample: PBMCs. The CDR3 sequence is CASKGGPPLEQYF. The DNA reads as follows: TGTGCCTCTAAGGGGGGGCCGCCGTTAGAGCAGTACTTC.